These T cell receptor beta chains were read from a single sample in a study of CD8 T cells in ankylosing spondylitis. TCRdb used MiXCR to reprocess the 5' RACE reads, holding one entry per CDR3 protein. The sample yields around 250,000 distinct CDR3 sequences, roughly 18% seen once. The specimen was blood, either unsorted or a sorted T cell fraction (not recorded which). Every receptor here comes from a male donor with ankylosing spondylitis or in good health (not recorded which). CDR3s include the opening cysteine and the closing phenylalanine or tryptophan. Fields, in order: D gene, V gene, clone size, J gene, CDR3 protein, CDR3 DNA. A D gene is named only where the DNA matches it firmly. Only some rows state a clone size, as once, few, many or a class for expanded clones.

-,TRBV5-4,many,TRBJ2-1,CASSPRPSAEQFF,TGTGCCAGCAGCCCGAGACCTAGCGCTGAGCAGTTCTTC
-,TRBV3-1,-,TRBJ2-2,CASSQDWLAGELFF,TGTGCCAGCAGCCAAGACTGGCTTGCCGGGGAGCTGTTTTTT
-,TRBV5-6,-,TRBJ2-5,CASSLGTGTRKETQYF,TGTGCCAGCAGCCTTGGAACCGGGACACGAAAAGAGACCCAGTACTTC
TRBD2,TRBV12-3/TRBV12-4,once,TRBJ2-1,CASRPTSGSIYEQFF,TGTGCCAGCAGGCCAACTAGCGGGAGTATCTATGAGCAGTTCTTC
TRBD2,TRBV4-1,many,TRBJ2-2,CASSQFPGLAGAANTGELFF,TGCGCCAGCAGCCAATTTCCGGGACTAGCGGGAGCCGCGAACACCGGGGAGCTGTTTTTT
-,TRBV4-1,few,TRBJ1-1,CASSQDSPTEAFF,TGCGCCAGCAGCCAAGATTCTCCTACTGAAGCTTTCTTT
-,TRBV9,few,TRBJ2-1,CASSVVGSTNSYNEQFF,TGTGCCAGCAGCGTAGTGGGCTCGACGAACTCCTACAATGAGCAGTTCTTC
-,TRBV7-2,-,TRBJ2-3,CASSSPRGEDTDTQYF,TGTGCCAGCAGCTCACCAAGGGGGGAGGACACAGATACGCAGTATTTT
TRBD2,TRBV12-3/TRBV12-4,-,TRBJ2-1,CASTETRGLAYNEQFF,TGTGCCAGCACCGAGACGCGGGGACTAGCATACAATGAGCAGTTCTTC
-,TRBV5-1,-,TRBJ2-1,CASSWEGVAVPTYNEQFF,TGCGCCAGCAGCTGGGAGGGGGTAGCGGTCCCTACCTACAATGAGCAGTTCTTC
-,TRBV5-5,-,TRBJ1-1,CASSLWTLNTEAFF,TGTGCCAGCAGCTTGTGGACACTGAACACTGAAGCTTTCTTT
-,TRBV20-1,many,TRBJ2-7,CSAADQFSYEQYF,TGCAGTGCTGCGGACCAATTCTCCTACGAGCAGTACTTC
-,TRBV15,-,TRBJ1-6,CATSRPYSDLAYNSPLHF,TGTGCCACCAGCAGACCCTATTCGGACCTCGCCTATAATTCACCCCTCCACTTT
-,TRBV14,few,TRBJ2-1,CASSQGAWTIRNEQFF,TGTGCCAGCAGCCAAGGGGCCTGGACTATCCGCAATGAGCAGTTCTTC
TRBD1,TRBV4-1,many,TRBJ2-2,CASSQPQGPSNTGELFF,TGCGCCAGCAGCCAACCACAGGGGCCTTCGAACACCGGGGAGCTGTTTTTT
TRBD2,TRBV20-1,few,TRBJ2-7,CSASSIERGAYEQYF,TGCAGTGCTAGTTCGATAGAGCGGGGGGCCTACGAGCAGTACTTC
-,TRBV12-3/TRBV12-4,-,TRBJ2-7,CASSWAGRAYEQYF,TGTGCCAGCAGTTGGGCGGGAAGGGCCTACGAGCAGTACTTC
-,TRBV30,-,TRBJ2-1,CAWSAGEAFNEQFF,TGTGCCTGGAGTGCAGGGGAAGCGTTCAATGAGCAGTTCTTC
-,TRBV19,-,TRBJ1-5,CASSTAAGSNQPQHF,TGTGCCAGTAGTACGGCGGCGGGTAGCAATCAGCCCCAGCATTTT
TRBD1,TRBV12-3/TRBV12-4,few,TRBJ2-2,CANRQGDGELFF,TGTGCCAACCGACAGGGGGACGGGGAGCTGTTTTTT
TRBD1,TRBV4-1,-,TRBJ2-1,CASSQDRRDRVYNEQFF,TGCGCCAGCAGCCAAGATCGGAGGGACAGGGTTTACAATGAGCAGTTCTTC
TRBD2,TRBV28,-,TRBJ2-2,CASSPGEGTGELFF,TGTGCCAGCAGCCCTGGGGAGGGTACCGGGGAGCTGTTTTTT
-,TRBV6-5,many,TRBJ2-2,CASSYATGGGELFF,TGTGCCAGCAGTTACGCCACTGGCGGGGGGGAGCTGTTTTTT
-,TRBV6-1,few,TRBJ2-7,CASRAVSSYEQYF,TGTGCCAGCAGGGCAGTAAGCTCCTACGAGCAGTACTTC
-,TRBV7-8,-,TRBJ2-1,CASSGRYNEQFF,TGTGCCAGCAGCGGCCGTTACAATGAGCAGTTCTTC
TRBD1,TRBV29-1,-,TRBJ2-4,CSVDVTGDIQYF,TGCAGCGTTGATGTGACAGGGGACATTCAGTACTTC
-,TRBV7-9,few,TRBJ1-1,CASSLGGLSEEAFF,TGTGCCAGCAGCTTAGGGGGCCTCTCGGAAGAAGCTTTCTTT
-,TRBV12-3/TRBV12-4,-,TRBJ2-1,CASSPGVGEQFF,TGTGCCTCGAGTCCAGGGGTGGGAGAGCAGTTCTTC
-,TRBV27,-,TRBJ2-7,CASSFLPPGTAQYEQYF,TGTGCCAGCAGTTTCCTCCCTCCCGGGACCGCCCAGTACGAGCAGTACTTC
-,TRBV29-1,-,TRBJ2-1,CSVVREDNEQFF,TGCAGCGTGGTCAGGGAGGACAATGAGCAGTTCTTC
-,TRBV2,-,TRBJ2-2,CASDWKSTGELFF,TGTGCCAGCGACTGGAAATCAACCGGGGAGCTGTTTTTT
-,TRBV14,-,TRBJ2-1,CASSQTTGTPVWF,TGTGCCAGCAGCCAAACGACCGGGACTCCAGTTTGGTTC
TRBD1,TRBV4-2,few,TRBJ2-2,CASSPGSGQGPPGELFF,TGTGCCAGCAGCCCCGGATCGGGACAGGGGCCCCCCGGGGAGCTGTTTTTT
TRBD2,TRBV3-1,-,TRBJ2-1,CASSQVGLAGGPVNEQFF,TGTGCCAGCAGCCAAGTGGGACTAGCGGGAGGGCCTGTCAATGAGCAGTTCTTC
-,TRBV27,-,TRBJ1-6,CASGDLAYNSPLHF,TGTGCCAGCGGGGACCTGGCCTATAATTCACCCCTCCACTTT
-,TRBV29-1,-,TRBJ2-7,CSVEEGREGYEQYF,TGCAGCGTTGAAGAAGGCAGAGAAGGCTACGAGCAGTACTTC